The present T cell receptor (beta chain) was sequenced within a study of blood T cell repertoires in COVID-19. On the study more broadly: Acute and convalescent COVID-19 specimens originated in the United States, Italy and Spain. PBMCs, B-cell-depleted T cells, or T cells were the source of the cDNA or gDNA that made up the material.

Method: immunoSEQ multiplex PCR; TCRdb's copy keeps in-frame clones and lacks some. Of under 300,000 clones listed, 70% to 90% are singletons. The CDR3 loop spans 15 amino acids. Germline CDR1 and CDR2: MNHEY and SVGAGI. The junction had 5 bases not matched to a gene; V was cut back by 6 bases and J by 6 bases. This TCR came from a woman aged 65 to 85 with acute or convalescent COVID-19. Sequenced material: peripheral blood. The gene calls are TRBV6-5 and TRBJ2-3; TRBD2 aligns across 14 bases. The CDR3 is CASSRLAGGPDTQYF. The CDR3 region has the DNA TGTGCCAGCAGCAGACTAGCGGGGGGGCCGGATACGCAGTATTTT.